This T cell receptor beta chain was obtained from a study of cytomegalovirus exposure and HLA in healthy donors. General study points: Reports described diagnosis of cytomegalovirus status by the classifier as highly specific and sensitive. In terms of immune exposure information, only CMV serostatus was available. Accurate prediction of most subjects' HLA-A and HLA-B alleles from TCR beta sequences was reported. Cytomegalovirus-associated TCR beta chains were listed, numbering some 180.

The PCR had 60 Vbeta and 13 Jbeta primers. Method: immunoSEQ multiplex PCR; TCRdb's copy keeps in-frame clones and lacks some. The table lists approximately 160,000 clones, about 70% of them singletons. Concerning this clone itself: The target antigen is unknown.

Sequencing used PBMCs. The clonotype originates from a woman aged 18-30 years in good health and CMV-seropositive.

The CDR3 spells CASSSLGTGGGYGYTF. DNA of the CDR3: TGTGCCAGCAGCTCTCTAGGGACAGGGGGAGGCTATGGCTACACCTTC. V and J are TRBV5-5 and TRBJ1-2; 11 bases agree with TRBD1. The trim removed 3 bases at V and 4 bases at J, leaving 8 bases unmatched. The CDR3 spans 16 residues. The germline CDR1 and CDR2 sequences are SGHKS and YYEKEE (reference sequence).